This TCR beta chain was retrieved from a study of blood T cell repertoires in COVID-19. Study-level background: The United States, Italy and Spain supplied acute and convalescent COVID-19 samples.

Clones were sequenced by immunoSEQ multiplex PCR, and TCRdb holds only the in-frame ones, with some missing. The data show 200,000 to 250,000 clones, with 70% to 90% seen just once and around 3% held by the top ten. The CDR3 has 13 amino acids. Trimming took 4 bases from V and 5 from J, leaving 11 bases between them. Germline CDR1 is SNHLY and CDR2 is FYNNEI. Material for sequencing was peripheral blood. The genes are TRBV2 and TRBJ1-2, with D hard to call. The source is a man aged 45-65 years who had recovered from COVID-19. CDR3 protein: CASSVRAGYGYTF. In DNA, the CDR3 is TGTGCCAGCAGTGTAAGGGCGGGGTATGGCTACACCTTC.